The rows below give T cell receptor beta chains drawn from one sample of a study of molecular identifiers for immune sequencing clone quantification. TCRdb reprocessed the PCR reads with MiXCR, giving one entry per CDR3 protein. Of around 460,000 distinct CDR3 sequences in the sample, 25% were seen once. Sequencing was done on a sample of naive CD8+ T cells from blood, with Jurkat cell RNA spiked in. The source of these receptors is a human donor in good health. Some libraries in this study had Jurkat cell RNA spiked in. Each CDR3 is given with its conserved first and last residue. The D gene is left open where the match is weak. The listing skips clone size in some rows; elsewhere it reads once, few, many or a size class.

V gene	J gene	D gene	clone size	CDR3 DNA	CDR3 protein
TRBV10-3	TRBJ1-5	-	few	TGTGCCATTTCGCCACAGGGCCCTTATAGCAATCAGCCCCAGCATTTT	CAISPQGPYSNQPQHF
TRBV7-9	TRBJ1-1	TRBD1	-	TGTGCCAGCAGCTCGACTCCGGGACAGGGGATACCTGAAGCTTTCTTT	CASSSTPGQGIPEAFF
TRBV7-6	TRBJ2-3	-	-	TGTGCCAGCAGCTTATTTGAGACTACAGATACGCAGTATTTT	CASSLFETTDTQYF
TRBV7-9	TRBJ1-4	TRBD1	-	TGTGCCAGCAGCTTAGCAGGGGGCTCGGGTGTAAAACTGTTTTTT	CASSLAGGSGVKLFF
TRBV20-1	TRBJ2-7	-	-	TGCAGTGCTGCACGGACCGAGTCCTACGAGCAGTACTTC	CSAARTESYEQYF
TRBV9	TRBJ2-7	TRBD2	few	TGTGCCAGCAGCCCAGCCCTGTCGGGACTAGAGTCCTACGAGCAGTACTTC	CASSPALSGLESYEQYF
TRBV19	TRBJ1-1	-	-	TGTGCCAGTAGTGAGGGCTCCGACACTGAAGCTTTCTTT	CASSEGSDTEAFF
TRBV10-1	TRBJ1-5	-	few	TGCGCCAGTAACCGGGACAAGGGGAATCAGCCCCAGCATTTT	CASNRDKGNQPQHF
TRBV7-2	TRBJ2-7	-	few	TGTGCCAGCAGCTTCAGGGATAGCGTCCCCTACGAGCAGTACTTC	CASSFRDSVPYEQYF
TRBV6-5	TRBJ1-2	-	once	TGTGCCAGCTTTGGGGCTGGGGGCAACTATGGCTACACCTTC	CASFGAGGNYGYTF
TRBV19	TRBJ1-5	-	once	TGTGCCAGTAGGATCCGGGGGGGTGATCAGCCCCAGCATTTT	CASRIRGGDQPQHF
TRBV7-9	TRBJ2-2	TRBD1	-	TGTGCCAGCAGCTTAATACAGGGGTTTAACACCGGGGAGCTGTTTTTT	CASSLIQGFNTGELFF
TRBV23-1	TRBJ2-7	-	many	TGCGCCAGCAGTCAATCGAGCCCTAGGAGCTCCTACGAGCAGTACTTC	CASSQSSPRSSYEQYF
TRBV9	TRBJ2-3	-	few	TGTGCCAGCAGCGGCCGGGACACCACAGATACGCAGTATTTT	CASSGRDTTDTQYF
TRBV30	TRBJ2-7	-	few	TGTGCCTGCGCCACCCGGGACTCTCTATCCTACGAGCAGTACTTC	CACATRDSLSYEQYF
TRBV9	TRBJ2-3	-	few	TGTGCCAGCAGCGTAGCCGGCCTCACAGATACGCAGTATTTT	CASSVAGLTDTQYF
TRBV4-1	TRBJ2-7	-	-	TGCGCCCGCAGCCAAGACCAACCCTACGAGCAGTACTTC	CARSQDQPYEQYF
TRBV13	TRBJ1-3	-	many	TGTGCCAGCAGCTTATTCCGCCCCTCTGGAAACACCATATATTTT	CASSLFRPSGNTIYF
TRBV9	TRBJ1-4	-	-	TGTGCCAGCGGAGGGTCAAAGGAAAAACTGTTTTTT	CASGGSKEKLFF
TRBV7-9	TRBJ2-3	-	many	TGTGCCAGCAGCTTACTAGGGAGAGACGCCTTCACAGATACGCAGTATTTT	CASSLLGRDAFTDTQYF
TRBV7-9	TRBJ2-2	-	-	TGTGCCAGCAGCAGAAAGTCCGGACCCCCGGAGGAGCTGTTTTTT	CASSRKSGPPEELFF
TRBV14	TRBJ2-3	TRBD1	-	TGTGCCAGCAGCCAAGTTAACGTGGGGACAGATACGCAGTTTTTT	CASSQVNVGTDTQFF